Shown below are 32 T cell receptor beta chains from a single sample sequenced in a study of blood T cell repertoires in COVID-19. The assay was immunoSEQ multiplex PCR, and TCRdb's table has in-frame clones only and misses some. Of under 200,000 clones in the sample, approximately 92% were seen once. Sequencing used peripheral blood. All receptors come from a man aged 50 to 60 with acute or convalescent COVID-19.

This clone occurred once. The chain has TRBV28 and TRBJ1-1; 12 nucleotides agree with TRBD1. CDR3 size: 18 residues. V gave up 3 bases and J gave up 3 bases; unmatched junction bases: 11. The germline gives CDR1 MDHEN, CDR2 SYDVKM. CDR3: CASSLRGEGTGGHTEAFF. The DNA for the CDR3 is TGTGCCAGCAGTTTGAGGGGAGAGGGGACAGGGGGCCACACTGAAGCTTTCTTT.

The V call is TRBV24-1, the J call TRBJ1-1; TRBD1 agrees at 8 bases. This CDR3 spans 15 amino acids. CDR1 is KGHDR, CDR2 SFDVKD, per germline. V dropped 3 bases and J dropped 3; count of bases not matched to a gene: 5. The CDR3 DNA is TGTGCCACCAGTGATCCCGGACAGGGCGACACTGAAGCTTTCTTT. Translating it yields CATSDPGQGDTEAFF.

Here the CDR3 reads CASRAGQGARYGYTF. The CDR3 DNA sequence: TGTGCCAGTAGGGCCGGACAGGGGGCGAGGTATGGCTACACCTTC. The chain recombines TRBV19 with TRBJ1-2, with 11 bases identical to TRBD1. This CDR3 is 15 amino acids long. In germline, CDR1 is LNHDA, CDR2 SQIVND (reference sequence). Trimming took 6 bases from V and 5 from J; bases not matched to a gene: 8.

This chain joins TRBV19 and TRBJ1-4, with 11 bases lining up with TRBD1. The CDR3 has 14 amino acids. The germline gives CDR1 LNHDA, CDR2 SQIVND (reference sequence). Trimming at V came to 4 bases and at J to 8 bases, leaving 3 bases not matched to a gene. CDR3 amino acids: CASSKDRGLEKLFF. The CDR3 DNA reads as TGTGCCAGTAGTAAGGACAGGGGGCTCGAAAAACTGTTTTTT.

The rearrangement joins TRBV5-4 to TRBJ2-3; the match to TRBD2 covers 11 bases. CDR1 is SGHNT and CDR2 is YYREEE in the germline V gene (reference sequence). V was clipped by 4 bases and J by 2 bases; unmatched bases: 6. The CDR3 totals 16 residues. CDR3 residues: CASSPWTSGYTDTQYF. CDR3 nucleotides: TGTGCCAGCAGCCCTTGGACTAGCGGGTACACAGATACGCAGTATTTT.

Of note for this clone: One end of the junction is discordant with germline, which a read error may explain. The chain carries TRBV18 and TRBJ1-4; 8 nucleotides line up with TRBD1. Per the germline V gene, CDR1 is KGHSH and CDR2 is LQKENI. The CDR3 length is 14 residues. The CDR3 sequence is CASTPGTGEEKLFF. The CDR3 region has the DNA TGTGCCAGCACACCCGGGACAGGAGAAGAAAAACTGTTTTTT.

The chain links TRBV7-8 to TRBJ1-5; TRBD1 matches 8 bases. V lost 5 bases to trimming and J lost 5 bases; unmatched junction nucleotides: 11. The CDR3 has 16 residues. In germline, CDR1 is SGHVS, CDR2 FQNEAQ. The CDR3 coding sequence is TGTGCCAGCAGCGGAGGACAGGGTAACTTTGATCAGCCCCAGCATTTT. The encoded protein is CASSGGQGNFDQPQHF.

The V call is TRBV12-3 or TRBV12-4, the J call TRBJ2-3; 9 bases are shared with TRBD1. The CDR3 runs 13 residues. The V and J ends lost 6 bases and 3 bases, in that order; junction bases with no gene match: 1. CDR3 sequence reads: CASSDRGTDTQYF. CDR3 nucleotide sequence: TGTGCCAGCAGCGACAGGGGGACAGATACGCAGTATTTT.

V is TRBV3-1 (or the pseudogene TRBV3-2) and J is TRBJ2-5; 9 bases map to TRBD2. CDR3 length: 15 residues. Trimming cost V 0 bases and J 6 bases; bases outside gene matches: 5. Germline V lookup: CDR1 LGHDT, CDR2 YNNKEL (reference sequence). The CDR3 DNA follows: TGTGCCAGCAGCCAAGATCTTAGCGGGAGTAAGACCCAGTACTTC. Protein product: CASSQDLSGSKTQYF.

This chain joins TRBV21-1 and TRBJ2-3; the table calls TRBD2, which could not be checked here. TRBV21-1 is tagged as a pseudogene. The CDR3 is 18 amino acids. CDR3 nucleotide sequence: TGTGCCAGCAGCAAAAGAGGGCTAGCGGGAGAAAGCACAGATACGCAGTATTTT. This sequence encodes CASSKRGLAGESTDTQYF.

The rearrangement uses TRBV7-9 and TRBJ2-1, with D possibly matching TRBD2 (6 bases). V was cut by 5 bases and J by 7 bases, with 12 bases left in between. The germline V gene has CDR1 SEHNR and CDR2 FQNEAQ (reference sequence). The CDR3 is made up of 13 amino acids. CDR3 residues: CASSQGLSNEQFF. CDR3 nucleotides: TGTGCCAGCAGCCAGGGACTGTCTAATGAGCAGTTCTTC.

V and J are TRBV5-1 and TRBJ2-1, with D tentatively TRBD2 (6 bases). CDR1 is SGHRS and CDR2 is YFSETQ in the germline V gene. V was shortened by 3 bases and J by 4 bases, with 17 bases between the two germline ends. The CDR3 sequence is 16 residues long. In nucleotides, the CDR3 is TGCGCCAGCAGCTCCCATAGTAGCGGCTTATACAATGAGCAGTTCTTC. Its translation: CASSSHSSGLYNEQFF.

This sequence joins TRBV5-4 and TRBJ2-5; the D gene is possibly TRBD1 (7 bases). The V gene's germline CDR1 is SGHNT and CDR2 YYREEE (reference sequence). V was trimmed by 3 bases and J by 6 bases, leaving 21 bases between them. The CDR3 length is 16 residues. The CDR3 region is CASSSLAGQYKQTQYF. CDR3 in DNA: TGTGCCAGCAGCTCCCTTGCGGGACAGTACAAACAGACCCAGTACTTC.

The chain combines TRBV6-6 with TRBJ1-2, with 7 bases identical to TRBD1. This CDR3 is 12 amino acids long. Germline CDR1 reads MNHNY; CDR2 reads SVGAGI (reference sequence). Trimming at V came to 8 bases and at J to 4 bases, leaving 4 bases not matched to a gene. The CDR3 loop reads CASEGGAYGYTF. For the CDR3, the DNA is TGTGCCAGCGAAGGGGGCGCCTATGGCTACACCTTC.

The gene calls are TRBV4-2 and TRBJ1-1, with D maybe TRBD1 (5 bases). V was pared by 4 bases and J by 1 base, with 10 bases between. The CDR3 is made up of 14 amino acids. Germline CDR1 reads LGHNA; CDR2 reads YNFKEQ. The CDR3 protein is CASSRQLSNTEAFF. CDR3 nucleotide sequence: TGTGCCAGCAGCCGACAGCTATCGAACACTGAAGCTTTCTTT.

The chain carries TRBV3-1 (or the pseudogene TRBV3-2) and TRBJ2-2; D remains unclear. Trimming removed 1 base at V and 5 bases at J, with 8 bases between. The CDR3 spans 14 residues. From germline, CDR1 is LGHDT and CDR2 YNNKEL (reference sequence). The CDR3 sequence: CASSQGWQTGELFF. The CDR3 DNA is TGTGCCAGCAGCCAAGGATGGCAAACCGGGGAGCTGTTTTTT.

This chain joins TRBV27 and TRBJ1-2; 10 bases are shared with TRBD1. The CDR3 consists of 16 residues. V gave up 5 bases and J gave up 0 bases; unmatched junction bases: 6. The V gene's germline CDR1 is MNHEY and CDR2 SMNVEV (reference sequence). CDR3 sequence: CASSLVGQGANYGYTF. CDR3 coding DNA: TGTGCCAGCAGTCTCGTAGGACAGGGGGCTAACTATGGCTACACCTTC.

The V call is TRBV28, the J call TRBJ2-7; tentative D call: TRBD2 (6 bases). The V gene lost 5 bases and the J gene lost 0 bases, with 23 bases spanning the gap. CDR1 and CDR2 (germline): MDHEN, SYDVKM. The CDR3 is 18 amino acids. The CDR3 nucleotides are TGTGCCAGCAGTCCTACCAGAGGGCGGGGCCTGTACTCCTACGAGCAGTACTTC. Amino acids: CASSPTRGRGLYSYEQYF.

V usage is TRBV7-9 and J usage is TRBJ2-7; 7 bases are a match to TRBD2. The germline CDR1 and CDR2 sequences are SEHNR and FQNEAQ (reference sequence). The junction had 8 bases not matched to a gene; V was cut back by 3 bases and J by 3 bases. This CDR3 has 15 amino acids. The DNA for the CDR3 is TGTGCCAGCAGCTTTAGGGGCGGGAGAGGCTACGAGCAGTACTTC. Its protein product is CASSFRGGRGYEQYF.

For the CDR3, the DNA is TGTGCCAGCAGTTTTGACAGGACCCCTGGAAACACCATATATTTT. Residues: CASSFDRTPGNTIYF. The rearrangement uses TRBV28 and TRBJ1-3; TRBD1 is a possible D gene (6 bases). Trimming stripped 3 bases from V and 2 bases from J, with 11 bases between. Germline V gene lookup returns CDR1 MDHEN and CDR2 SYDVKM. CDR3 size: 15 residues.

The chain links TRBV5-4 to TRBJ2-3; D may be TRBD2 (6 bases). The CDR3 has 16 amino acids. Germline assignment: CDR1 SGHNT and CDR2 YYREEE (reference sequence). V lost 4 bases and J lost 8, with 23 bases in between. CDR3 DNA: TGTGCCAGCAGCCGCCAGGAGACTAGGGTTGTGGGTACGCAGTATTTT. Translating gives CASSRQETRVVGTQYF.

This chain joins TRBV3-1 (or the pseudogene TRBV3-2) and TRBJ1-4, with no clear D. This CDR3 has 14 residues. V was trimmed by 7 bases and J by 8 bases, leaving 17 bases between them. Germline loops: CDR1 LGHDT, CDR2 YNNKEL (reference sequence). DNA of the CDR3: TGTGCCAGCACCGCCCGGGGAGGAAGCGAAAAACTGTTTTTT. Translation gives CASTARGGSEKLFF.

The genes are TRBV12-3 or TRBV12-4 and TRBJ2-5, with 7 bases that match TRBD1. The V and J ends lost 4 bases and 7 bases, in that order; junction bases with no gene match: 6. CDR3 length equals 13 residues. CDR3 coding DNA: TGTGCCAGCAGTTCCGAGGGGGCTGTGACCCAGTACTTC. It specifies CASSSEGAVTQYF.

In this sample, this clone turned up a few times. The chain has TRBV27 and TRBJ1-2; D is uncertain. The V and J ends lost 6 bases and 7 bases respectively, with 15 bases between them. Germline V gives CDR1 MNHEY, CDR2 SMNVEV (reference sequence). There are 13 residues in the CDR3. The DNA of the CDR3 is TGTGCCAGCAGCCTAGGATGGAGGGCTGGCTACACCTTC. It codes for CASSLGWRAGYTF.

The genes are TRBV10-2 and TRBJ1-2; TRBD1 matches at 8 bases. This CDR3 spans 13 amino acids. Germline trimming cut 3 bases from V and 8 bases from J; bases unmatched to any gene: 5. Germline lookup yields CDR1 WSHSY and CDR2 SAAADI. The CDR3 bases are TGCGCCAGCAGTGAACAGGGGGGTTACGGCTACACCTTC. Its protein product is CASSEQGGYGYTF.

This rearrangement joins TRBV4-2 to TRBJ1-4, with 8 bases lining up with TRBD1. V lost 1 base to trimming and J lost 3 bases; unmatched junction nucleotides: 10. This CDR3 spans 18 amino acids. CDR1 LGHNA and CDR2 YNFKEQ come from the germline V gene. The CDR3 sequence: CASSQAGGAGGANEKLFF. CDR3 in DNA: TGTGCCAGCAGCCAAGCAGGGGGCGCGGGTGGGGCTAATGAAAAACTGTTTTTT.

V and J are TRBV4-1 and TRBJ2-1; 9 bases are a match to TRBD2. V lost 5 bases, J lost 7 bases, and 9 bases stayed unmatched. The CDR3 spans 15 residues. CDR1 is MGHRA, CDR2 YSYEKL, per germline. The CDR3 region is CASSSEASGRNEQFF. Written as DNA, the CDR3 is TGCGCCAGCAGCTCCGAGGCCAGCGGGAGGAATGAGCAGTTCTTC.

This clone has just one count. This chain joins TRBV19 and TRBJ1-1; D gene ambiguous. CDR3 length: 16 amino acids. Germline-derived CDR1 and CDR2 are LNHDA and SQIVND (reference sequence). V was shortened by 1 base and J by 1 base, with 13 bases between the two germline ends. The CDR3: CASSIGAGRENTEAFF. CDR3 bases: TGTGCCAGTAGTATAGGAGCCGGACGGGAGAACACTGAAGCTTTCTTT.

As regards this clone: Sequence at one end of the junction differs from germline and may be a read error. The chain carries TRBV7-7 and TRBJ1-1; D call uncertain. The CDR3 spans 13 residues. Germline CDR1 reads SSHAT; CDR2 reads FNYEAQ (reference sequence). The CDR3 bases are TGTGCTAGCAGCCCGAACCCTACAGCTGAAGCTTTCTTT. Translation: CASSPNPTAEAFF.

The gene calls are TRBV10-2 and TRBJ1-5; TRBD1 matches at 8 bases. The CDR3 totals 16 residues. Germline V gene lookup returns CDR1 WSHSY and CDR2 SAAADI. After removal of 4 bases from V and 5 bases from J, the junction contained 10 bases not matched to a gene. In nucleotides, the CDR3 is TGCGCCAGCAGTGTAGCCCCTGTGACAGGGGATCAGCCCCAGCATTTT. Protein: CASSVAPVTGDQPQHF.

The chain employs TRBV19 and TRBJ1-5; 7 positions agree with TRBD1. With V trimmed by 5 bases and J by 0 bases, 7 bases remained unmatched. Germline V CDR1 and CDR2: LNHDA, SQIVND (reference sequence). The CDR3 spans 16 residues. CDR3 coding DNA: TGTGCCAGTAGTTTACAGGGGATTGTTAGCAATCAGCCCCAGCATTTT. Translated, it gives CASSLQGIVSNQPQHF. The complete variable domain, with remaining parts taken from reference TRBV19 and TRBJ1-5, reads DGGITQSPKYLFRKEGQNVTLSCEQNLNHDAMYWYRQDPGQGLRLIYYSQIVNDFQKGDIAEGYSVSREKKESFPLTVTSAQKNPTAFYLCASSLQGIVSNQPQHFGDGTRLSIL.

In DNA, the CDR3 is TGCGCCAGCAGCCAAGATCAGGGAACTGGGGCCAACGTCCTGACTTTC. Protein product: CASSQDQGTGANVLTF. This sequence joins TRBV4-1 and TRBJ2-6; TRBD1 is a possible D gene (5 bases). The CDR3 contains 16 residues. Germline CDR1 MGHRA, CDR2 YSYEKL. V lost 0 bases and J 2 bases, leaving 8 bases between the germline ends.